The rows below give T cell receptor beta chains drawn from one sample of a study of blood T cells in healthy people across ages. TCRdb reprocessed the 5' RACE reads via MiXCR and lists one record per CDR3 protein. The sample contains more than 650,000 distinct CDR3 sequences, 22% of which appear only once. Sequenced input: blood. All receptors come from a man between 65 and 85 years old in good health. CDR3s include the opening cysteine and the closing phenylalanine or tryptophan.

>14|TRBV20-1
CSAVPLEGAYEQYF
>17|TRBV4-3
CASSQARGVWDTDTQYF
>13|TRBV20-1
CSARGTGADTQYF
>13|TRBV12-3/TRBV12-4
CASTVGQANVLTF
>13|TRBV12-3/TRBV12-4
CASSLGGSGPQHF
>16|TRBV7-8
CASSLLLGSSYNEQFF
>14|TRBV2
CASSGTGWTDTQYF
>16|TRBV7-9
CASIPPPASNTDTQYF
>15|TRBV11-2
CASSLEAGQGYGYTF
>14|TRBV5-1
CASSSTGIGGGYTF
>13|TRBV12-3/TRBV12-4
CASSTRRADTQYF
>15|TRBV20-1
CSARDPRGGKDTQYF
>10|TRBV10-2
CATAGYEQYF
>15|TRBV11-2
CASSLGPGEGYEQYF
>14|TRBV7-2
CASRNREGNEKLFF
>15|TRBV5-1
CASSLAWTPSDEQFF
>18|TRBV12-3/TRBV12-4
CASSSNRGHMVMDTEAFF
>16|TRBV6-6
CASSYSMGRNNSPLHF
>16|TRBV21-1
CASSKAGAASTDTQYF
>14|TRBV7-9
CASSLQGADYGYTF
>15|TRBV11-3
CASSSGAYSTDTQYF
>12|TRBV12-3/TRBV12-4
CASSLRINIQYF
>16|TRBV5-1
CASSFSGLAGTGELFF
>14|TRBV6-1
CASSDRAGEGTQYF
>13|TRBV10-3
CAIADRETGELFF
>16|TRBV27
CASSLGLAGGGETQYF
>15|TRBV5-5
CASSLASGGWTEAFF